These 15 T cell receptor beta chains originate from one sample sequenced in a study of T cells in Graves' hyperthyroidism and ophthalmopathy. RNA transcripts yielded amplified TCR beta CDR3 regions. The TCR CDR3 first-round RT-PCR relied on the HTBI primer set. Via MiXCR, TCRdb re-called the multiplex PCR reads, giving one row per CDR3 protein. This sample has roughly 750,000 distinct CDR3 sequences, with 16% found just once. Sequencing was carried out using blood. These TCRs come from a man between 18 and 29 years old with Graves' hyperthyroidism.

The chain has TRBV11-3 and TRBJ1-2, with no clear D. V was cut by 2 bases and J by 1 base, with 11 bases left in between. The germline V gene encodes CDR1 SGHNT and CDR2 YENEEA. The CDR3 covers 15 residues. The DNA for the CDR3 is TGTGCCAGCAGCTTAAATGGGATCCTTAACTATGGCTACACCTTC. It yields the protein CASSLNGILNYGYTF.

CDR3 loop: CSVGGTGVNEQFF. CDR3 in DNA: TGCAGCGTTGGTGGGACAGGGGTCAATGAGCAGTTCTTC. The chain carries TRBV29-1 and TRBJ2-1, with 10 bases that match TRBD1. The V gene end was trimmed by 4 bases and the J gene end by 6 bases; junction bases not matched to a gene: 3. CDR1 and CDR2 from the germline V gene are SQVTM and ANQGSEA. This CDR3 is built from 13 residues.

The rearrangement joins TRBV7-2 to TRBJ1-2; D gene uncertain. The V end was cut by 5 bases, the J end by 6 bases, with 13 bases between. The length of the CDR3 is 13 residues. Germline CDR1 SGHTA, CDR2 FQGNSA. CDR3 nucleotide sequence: TGTGCCAGCAGCCCCGACCGATTCCATGGCTACACCTTC. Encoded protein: CASSPDRFHGYTF.

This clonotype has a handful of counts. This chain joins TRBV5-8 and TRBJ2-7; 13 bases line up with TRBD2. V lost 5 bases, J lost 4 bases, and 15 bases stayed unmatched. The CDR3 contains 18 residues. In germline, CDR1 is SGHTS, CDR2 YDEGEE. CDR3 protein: CASRPRVPGLAGLYEQYF. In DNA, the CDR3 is TGTGCCAGCAGGCCCCGTGTCCCGGGACTAGCGGGGCTATACGAGCAGTACTTC.

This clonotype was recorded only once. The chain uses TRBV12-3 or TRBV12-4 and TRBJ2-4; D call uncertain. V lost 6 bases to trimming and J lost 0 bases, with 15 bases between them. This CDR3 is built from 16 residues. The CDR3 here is CASRSGPPLAKNIQYF. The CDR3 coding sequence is TGTGCCAGCAGATCCGGACCGCCTCTAGCCAAAAACATTCAGTACTTC.

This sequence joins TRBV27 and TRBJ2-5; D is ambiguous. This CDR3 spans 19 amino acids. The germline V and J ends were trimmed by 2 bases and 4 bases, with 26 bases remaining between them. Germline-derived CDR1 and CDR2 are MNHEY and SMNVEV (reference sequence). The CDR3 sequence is CASSLRAVRRFLTRETQYF. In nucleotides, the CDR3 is TGTGCCAGCAGTTTACGGGCGGTTAGGAGATTCCTTACAAGAGAGACCCAGTACTTC.

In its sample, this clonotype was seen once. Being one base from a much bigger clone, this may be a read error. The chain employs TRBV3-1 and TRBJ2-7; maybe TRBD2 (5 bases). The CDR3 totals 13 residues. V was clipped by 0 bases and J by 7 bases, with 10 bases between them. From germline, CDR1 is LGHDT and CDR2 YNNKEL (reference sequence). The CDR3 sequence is CASSQDSGNEQYF. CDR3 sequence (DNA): TGTGCCAGCAGCCAAGATTCGGGGAATGAGCAGTACTTC.

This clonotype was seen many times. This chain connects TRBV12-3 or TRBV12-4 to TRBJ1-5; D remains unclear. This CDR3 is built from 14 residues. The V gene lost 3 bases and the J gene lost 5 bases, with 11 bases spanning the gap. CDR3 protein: CASSFGGRYQPQHF. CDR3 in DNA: TGTGCCAGCAGTTTTGGAGGACGCTATCAGCCCCAGCATTTT.

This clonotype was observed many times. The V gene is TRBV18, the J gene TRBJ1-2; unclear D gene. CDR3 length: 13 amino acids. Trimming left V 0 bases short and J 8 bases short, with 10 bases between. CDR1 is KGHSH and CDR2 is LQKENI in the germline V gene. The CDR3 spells CASSPPNPGGYTF. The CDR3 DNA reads TGTGCCAGCTCACCACCGAATCCGGGAGGCTACACCTTC.

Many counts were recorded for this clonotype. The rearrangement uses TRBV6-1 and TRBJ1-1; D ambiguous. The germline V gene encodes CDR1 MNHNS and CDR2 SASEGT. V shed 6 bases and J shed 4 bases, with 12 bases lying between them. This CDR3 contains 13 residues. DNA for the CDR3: TGTGCCAGCAGCCCGGGGATTGGCACTGAAGCTTTCTTT. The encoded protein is CASSPGIGTEAFF.

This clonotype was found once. The CDR3 bases are TGTGCCAGTAGTACCCAGGGCCCAGACTACGAGCAGTACTTC. It translates to CASSTQGPDYEQYF. The chain has TRBV19 and TRBJ2-7; the D gene is possibly TRBD1 (5 bases). This CDR3 region has 14 residues. Trimming removed 4 bases from V and 3 bases from J, with 13 bases in between. The germline CDR1 and CDR2 sequences are LNHDA and SQIVND (reference sequence).

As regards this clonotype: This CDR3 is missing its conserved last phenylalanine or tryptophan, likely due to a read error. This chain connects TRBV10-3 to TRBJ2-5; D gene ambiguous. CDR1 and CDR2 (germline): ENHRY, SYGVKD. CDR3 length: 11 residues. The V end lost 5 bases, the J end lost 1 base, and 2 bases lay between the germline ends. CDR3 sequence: CAISSQETQYL. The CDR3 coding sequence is TGTGCCATCAGTTCCCAAGAGACCCAGTACCTC.

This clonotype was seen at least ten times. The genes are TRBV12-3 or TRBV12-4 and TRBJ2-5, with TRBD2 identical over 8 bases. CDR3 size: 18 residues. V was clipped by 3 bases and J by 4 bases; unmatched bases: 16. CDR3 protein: CASSFVVLAAKRGETQYF. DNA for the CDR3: TGTGCCAGCAGTTTTGTCGTACTAGCGGCCAAACGAGGAGAGACCCAGTACTTC.

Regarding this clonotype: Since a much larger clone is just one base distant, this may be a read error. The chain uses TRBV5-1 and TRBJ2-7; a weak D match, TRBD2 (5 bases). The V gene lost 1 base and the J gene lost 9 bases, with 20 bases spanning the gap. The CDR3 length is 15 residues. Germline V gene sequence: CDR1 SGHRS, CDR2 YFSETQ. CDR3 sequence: CASSLNPGPDGGQYF. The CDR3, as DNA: TGCGCCAGCAGCTTGAACCCGGGTCCCGATGGAGGGCAGTACTTC.

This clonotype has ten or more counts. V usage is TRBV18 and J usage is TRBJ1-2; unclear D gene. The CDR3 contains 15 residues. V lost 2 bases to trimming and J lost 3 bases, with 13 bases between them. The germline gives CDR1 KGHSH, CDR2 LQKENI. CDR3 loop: CASSPSTGSDYGYTF. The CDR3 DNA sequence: TGTGCCAGCTCACCATCGACGGGCTCGGACTATGGCTACACCTTC. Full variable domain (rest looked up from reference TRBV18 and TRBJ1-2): NAGVMQNPRHLVRRRGQEARLRCSPMKGHSHVYWYRQLPEEGLKFMVYLQKENIIDESGMPKERFSAEFPKEGPSILRIQQVVRGDSAAYFCASSPSTGSDYGYTFGSGTRLTVV.